This TCR beta chain was sequenced during a study of cytomegalovirus exposure and HLA in healthy donors. As for the study in general: Of the donors genotyped, about 410 in all, 75% to 90% fell in the Caucasian-associated ancestry cluster. Findings and limits, study-wide: HLA restriction was apparent for most CMV-associated TCR beta chains in a later analysis. In vitro, three CMV-associated chains proved specific for CMV antigens.

PCR involved 60 Vbeta and 13 Jbeta primers. Clones were sequenced by immunoSEQ multiplex PCR, and TCRdb holds only the in-frame ones, with some missing. Of 90,000 to 95,000 clones listed, roughly 78% are singletons. This clone was seen just once. Its antigen is as yet unknown. Germline assignment: CDR1 SEHNR and CDR2 FQNEAQ (reference sequence). The CDR3 is 15 amino acids. With 1 base removed from V and 2 bases from J, the gap between germline ends came to 12 bases. Sequencing was performed on PBMCs. The receptor comes from a male donor in good health and CMV-seropositive. The chain has TRBV7-9 and TRBJ2-7; no firm D call. The CDR3 DNA reads TGTGCCAGCAGCTTAGGAGGCCACGAAACCTACGAGCAGTACTTC. Translation: CASSLGGHETYEQYF. The full variable domain, its missing parts supplied by reference TRBV7-9 and TRBJ2-7, is DTGVSQNPRHKITKRGQNVTFRCDPISEHNRLYWYRQTLGQGPEFLTYFQNEAQLEKSRLLSDRFSAERPKGSFSTLEIQRTEQGDSAMYLCASSLGGHETYEQYFGPGTRLTVT.